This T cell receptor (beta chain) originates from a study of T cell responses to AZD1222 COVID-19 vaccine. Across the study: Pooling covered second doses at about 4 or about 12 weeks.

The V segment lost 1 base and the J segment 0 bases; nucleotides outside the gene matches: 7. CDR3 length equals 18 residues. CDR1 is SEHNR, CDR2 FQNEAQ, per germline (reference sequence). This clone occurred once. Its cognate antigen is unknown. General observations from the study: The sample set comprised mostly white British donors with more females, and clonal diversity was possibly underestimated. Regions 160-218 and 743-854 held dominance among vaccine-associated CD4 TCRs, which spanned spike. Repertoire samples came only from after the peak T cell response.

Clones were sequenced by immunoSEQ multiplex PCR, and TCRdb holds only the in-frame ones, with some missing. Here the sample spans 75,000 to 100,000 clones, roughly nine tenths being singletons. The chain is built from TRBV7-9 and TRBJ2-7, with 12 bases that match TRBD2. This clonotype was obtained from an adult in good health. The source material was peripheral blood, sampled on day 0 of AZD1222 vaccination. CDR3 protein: CASSLGRGLAGRSYEQYF. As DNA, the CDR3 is TGTGCCAGCAGCTTAGGGAGGGGACTAGCGGGCCGCTCCTACGAGCAGTACTTC.